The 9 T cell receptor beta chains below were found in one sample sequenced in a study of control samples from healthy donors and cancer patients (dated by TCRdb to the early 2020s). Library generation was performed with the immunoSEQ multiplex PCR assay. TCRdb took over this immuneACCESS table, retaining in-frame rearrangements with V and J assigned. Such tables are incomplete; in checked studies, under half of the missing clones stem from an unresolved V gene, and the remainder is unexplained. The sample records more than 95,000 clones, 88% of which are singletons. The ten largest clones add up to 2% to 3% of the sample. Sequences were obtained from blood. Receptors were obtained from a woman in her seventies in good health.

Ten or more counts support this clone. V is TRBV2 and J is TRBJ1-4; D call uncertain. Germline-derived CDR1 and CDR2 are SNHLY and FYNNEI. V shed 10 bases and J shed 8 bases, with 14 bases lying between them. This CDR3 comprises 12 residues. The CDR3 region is CAIDKNGEKLFF. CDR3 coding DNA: TGTGCCATCGACAAGAATGGGGAAAAACTGTTTTTT.

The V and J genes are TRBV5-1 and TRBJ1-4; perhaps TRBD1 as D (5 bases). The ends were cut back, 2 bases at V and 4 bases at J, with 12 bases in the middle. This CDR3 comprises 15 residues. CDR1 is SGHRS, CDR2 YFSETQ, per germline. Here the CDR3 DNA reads TGCGCCAGCAGCTTCTTCGGCAGGGTTAATGAAAAACTGTTTTTT. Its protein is CASSFFGRVNEKLFF.

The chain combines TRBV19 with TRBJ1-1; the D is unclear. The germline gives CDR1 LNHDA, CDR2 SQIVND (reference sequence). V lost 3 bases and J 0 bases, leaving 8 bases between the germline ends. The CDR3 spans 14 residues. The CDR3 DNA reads TGTGCCAGTAGTATGTACGAAATGAACACTGAAGCTTTCTTT. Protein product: CASSMYEMNTEAFF.

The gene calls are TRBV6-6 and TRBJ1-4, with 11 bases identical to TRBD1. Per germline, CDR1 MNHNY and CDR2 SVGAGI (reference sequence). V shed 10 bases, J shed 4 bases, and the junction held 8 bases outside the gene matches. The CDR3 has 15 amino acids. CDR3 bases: TGTGCCACCGACCGGACAGGGGGCTTTAATGAAAAACTGTTTTTT. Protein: CATDRTGGFNEKLFF.

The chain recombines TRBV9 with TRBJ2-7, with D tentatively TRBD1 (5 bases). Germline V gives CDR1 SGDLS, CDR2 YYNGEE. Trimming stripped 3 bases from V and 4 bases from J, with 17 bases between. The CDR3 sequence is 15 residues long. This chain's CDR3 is CASSGQGRLGYEQYF. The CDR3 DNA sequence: TGTGCCAGCAGCGGCCAGGGTCGCCTCGGTTACGAGCAGTACTTC.

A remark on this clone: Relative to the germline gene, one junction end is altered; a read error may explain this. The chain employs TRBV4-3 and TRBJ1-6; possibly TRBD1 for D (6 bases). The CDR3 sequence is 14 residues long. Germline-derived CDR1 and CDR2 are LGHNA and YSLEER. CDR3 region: CASRNRVFNSLLHF. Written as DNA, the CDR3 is TGCGCCAGCAGGAACAGGGTATTTAATTCACTCCTCCACTTT.

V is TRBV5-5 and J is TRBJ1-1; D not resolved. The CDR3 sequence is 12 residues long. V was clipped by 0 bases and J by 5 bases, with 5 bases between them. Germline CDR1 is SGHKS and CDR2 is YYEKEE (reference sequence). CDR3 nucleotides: TGTGCCAGCAGCTTGGGTCTTACTGAAGCTTTCTTT. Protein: CASSLGLTEAFF.

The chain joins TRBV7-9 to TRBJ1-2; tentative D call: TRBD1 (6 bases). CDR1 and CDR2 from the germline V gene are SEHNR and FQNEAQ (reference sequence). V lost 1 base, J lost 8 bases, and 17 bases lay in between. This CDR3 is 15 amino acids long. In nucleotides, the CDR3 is TGTGCCAGCAGCTTAGTTGACAGGCGCCTGGGGGGCTACACCTTC. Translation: CASSLVDRRLGGYTF.

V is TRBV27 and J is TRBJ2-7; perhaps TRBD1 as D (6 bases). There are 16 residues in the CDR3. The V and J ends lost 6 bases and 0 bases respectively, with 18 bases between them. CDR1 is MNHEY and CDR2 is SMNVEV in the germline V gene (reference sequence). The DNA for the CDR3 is TGTGCCAGCAGACAGTTGGGGGCAGGGCTCTCCTACGAGCAGTACTTC. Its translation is CASRQLGAGLSYEQYF.